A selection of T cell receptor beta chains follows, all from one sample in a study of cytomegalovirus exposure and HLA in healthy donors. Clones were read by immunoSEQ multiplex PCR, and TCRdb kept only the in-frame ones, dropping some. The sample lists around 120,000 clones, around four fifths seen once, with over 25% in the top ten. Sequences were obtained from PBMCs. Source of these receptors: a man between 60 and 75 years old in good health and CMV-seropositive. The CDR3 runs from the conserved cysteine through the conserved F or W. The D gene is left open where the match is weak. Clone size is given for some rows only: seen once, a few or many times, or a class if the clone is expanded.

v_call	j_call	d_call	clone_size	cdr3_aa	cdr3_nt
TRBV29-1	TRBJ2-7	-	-	CSAGGGKVYEQYF	TGCAGCGCCGGTGGAGGGAAAGTGTACGAGCAGTACTTC
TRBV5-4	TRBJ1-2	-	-	CASSLGAGANYGYTF	TGTGCCAGCAGCCTGGGTGCGGGGGCTAACTATGGCTACACCTTC
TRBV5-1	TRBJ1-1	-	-	CASSYQGGTLNTEAFF	TGCGCCAGCAGCTACCAGGGCGGCACGTTGAACACTGAAGCTTTCTTT
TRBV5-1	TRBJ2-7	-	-	CASSPTTSYEQYF	TGCGCCAGCAGCCCGACTACGTCCTACGAGCAGTACTTC
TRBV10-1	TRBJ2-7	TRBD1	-	CASSENRGRHEQYF	TGCGCCAGCAGTGAAAACAGGGGTCGTCACGAGCAGTACTTC
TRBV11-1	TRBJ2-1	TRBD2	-	CASSLGGRAFQFF	TGTGCCAGCAGCTTAGGCGGGAGGGCTTTCCAGTTCTTC
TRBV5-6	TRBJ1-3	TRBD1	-	CASSPGTGILFSGNTIYF	TGTGCCAGCAGCCCCGGGACAGGCATTTTATTCTCTGGAAACACCATATATTTT
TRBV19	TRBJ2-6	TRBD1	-	CASSRDRGSPGANVLTF	TGTGCCAGTAGCCGGGACAGGGGGTCGCCTGGGGCCAACGTCCTGACTTTC
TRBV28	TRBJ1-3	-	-	CASSSGTLGNTIYF	TGTGCCAGCAGTTCCGGGACTTTAGGAAACACCATATATTTT
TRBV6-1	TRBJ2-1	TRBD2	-	CASSEIGRGEQFF	TGTGCCAGCAGTGAAATTGGGAGGGGTGAGCAGTTCTTC
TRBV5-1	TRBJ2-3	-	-	CASSPGRERALRDTQYF	TGCGCCAGCAGCCCTGGACGGGAGCGGGCGCTTAGGGATACGCAGTATTTT
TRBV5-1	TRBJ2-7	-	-	CASSFPSRGESSYEQYF	TGCGCCAGCAGCTTCCCCTCCAGGGGAGAAAGCTCCTACGAGCAGTACTTC
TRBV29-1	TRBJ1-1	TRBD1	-	CSVVRQGQTEAFF	TGCAGCGTGGTTCGACAGGGGCAGACTGAAGCTTTCTTT
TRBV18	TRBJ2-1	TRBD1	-	CASSPQGAYNEQFF	TGTGCCAGCTCACCACAGGGGGCTTACAATGAGCAGTTCTTC
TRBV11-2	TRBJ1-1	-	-	CASGRTGRRNTEAFF	TGTGCCAGCGGTAGAACAGGGCGGAGGAACACTGAAGCTTTCTTT
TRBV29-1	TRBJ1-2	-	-	CSAIGSRGYTF	TGCAGCGCAATCGGGAGCCGAGGCTACACCTTC
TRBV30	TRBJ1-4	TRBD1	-	CAWSETGDEKLFF	TGTGCCTGGAGTGAAACAGGGGATGAAAAACTGTTTTTT
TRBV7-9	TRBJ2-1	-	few	CASSSRGSHNEQFF	TGTGCCAGCAGCTCGAGAGGGTCACACAATGAGCAGTTCTTC
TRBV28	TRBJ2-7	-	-	CASSLSSTGITPYEQYF	TGTGCCAGCAGTTTATCTTCGACAGGAATAACACCCTACGAGCAGTACTTC